The entry that follows covers one T cell receptor (beta chain) sequence. Only in-frame clones appear in the TCRdb table, and some are missing; sequencing was by immunoSEQ multiplex PCR. The sample has approximately 660,000 clones, 88% seen once. The entry originates in a study of shared T cell receptors in the human thymus. The CDR3 contains 14 residues. Germline lookup yields CDR1 SQVTM and CDR2 ANQGSEA. Germline trimming cut 3 bases from V and 3 bases from J; bases unmatched to any gene: 4. The sample was also reused in another study, on human thymus T cells. Per that study: Resections from corrective heart surgery supplied the thymus tissue. Gene usage (both V and J) appeared biased in thymic and blood repertoires. The related literature has documented a marked overlap of thymic repertoires among unrelated individuals.

The sequence was obtained from a boy in the first two years of life with a congenital heart defect. Sequenced: thymocytes. V usage is TRBV29-1 and J usage is TRBJ2-1; TRBD2 aligns across 8 bases. For the CDR3, the DNA is TGCAGCGTTGACAGAAGCGGGAGCTACAATGAGCAGTTCTTC. Protein sequence: CSVDRSGSYNEQFF.